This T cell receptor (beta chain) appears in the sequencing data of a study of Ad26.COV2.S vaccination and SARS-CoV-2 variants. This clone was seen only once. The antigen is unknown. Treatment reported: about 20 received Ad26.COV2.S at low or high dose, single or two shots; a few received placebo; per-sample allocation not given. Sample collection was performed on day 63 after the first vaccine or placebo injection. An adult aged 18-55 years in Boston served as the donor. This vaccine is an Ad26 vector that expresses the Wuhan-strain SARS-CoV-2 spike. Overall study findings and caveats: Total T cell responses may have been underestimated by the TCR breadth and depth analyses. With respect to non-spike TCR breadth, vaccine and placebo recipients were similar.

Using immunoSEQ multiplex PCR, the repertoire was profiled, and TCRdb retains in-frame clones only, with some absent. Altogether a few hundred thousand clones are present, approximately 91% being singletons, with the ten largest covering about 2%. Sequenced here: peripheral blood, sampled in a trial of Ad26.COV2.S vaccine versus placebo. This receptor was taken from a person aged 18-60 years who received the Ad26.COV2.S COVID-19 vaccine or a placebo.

For the CDR3, the DNA is TGTGCCAGCAGTTGGACCGGACAGGGATTAGGGGTCGACGAGCAGTACTTC. Translation gives CASSWTGQGLGVDEQYF. The gene calls are TRBV28 and TRBJ2-7; 8 bases match TRBD1. V was clipped by 4 bases and J by 5 bases; unmatched bases: 16. Germline-derived CDR1 and CDR2 are MDHEN and SYDVKM. The CDR3 has 17 amino acids.